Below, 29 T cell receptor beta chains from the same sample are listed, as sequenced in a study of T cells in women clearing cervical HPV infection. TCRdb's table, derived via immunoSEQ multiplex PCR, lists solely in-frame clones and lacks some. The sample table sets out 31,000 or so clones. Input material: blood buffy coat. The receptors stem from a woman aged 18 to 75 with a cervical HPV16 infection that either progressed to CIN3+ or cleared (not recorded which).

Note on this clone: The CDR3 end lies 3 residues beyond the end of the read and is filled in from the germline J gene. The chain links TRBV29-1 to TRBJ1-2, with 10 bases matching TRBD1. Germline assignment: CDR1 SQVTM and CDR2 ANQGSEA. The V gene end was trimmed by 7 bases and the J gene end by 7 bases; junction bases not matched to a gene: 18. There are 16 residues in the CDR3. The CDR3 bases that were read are TGCAGCGCTACCGGGACAGGGGTTTATGACGGGGGTGGC. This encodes CSATGTGVYDGGG. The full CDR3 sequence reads CSATGTGVYDGGGYTF.

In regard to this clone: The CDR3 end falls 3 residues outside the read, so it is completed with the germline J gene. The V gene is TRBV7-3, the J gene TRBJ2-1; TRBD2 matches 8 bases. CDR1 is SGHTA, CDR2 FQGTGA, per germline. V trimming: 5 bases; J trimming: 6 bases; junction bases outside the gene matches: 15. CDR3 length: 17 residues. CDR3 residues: CASSPHPTSAEGNEQFF. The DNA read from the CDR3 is TGTGCCAGCAGCCCGCACCCGACTAGCGCGGAGGGCAATGAG.

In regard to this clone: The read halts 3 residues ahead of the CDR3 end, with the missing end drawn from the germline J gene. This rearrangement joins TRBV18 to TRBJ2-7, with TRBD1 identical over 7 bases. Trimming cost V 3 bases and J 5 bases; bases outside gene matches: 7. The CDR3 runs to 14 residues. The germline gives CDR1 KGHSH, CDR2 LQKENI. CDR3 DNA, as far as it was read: TGTGCCAGCTCACCGAGCACAGGGGTCCACGAG. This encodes CASSPSTGVHE. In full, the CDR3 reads CASSPSTGVHEQYF.

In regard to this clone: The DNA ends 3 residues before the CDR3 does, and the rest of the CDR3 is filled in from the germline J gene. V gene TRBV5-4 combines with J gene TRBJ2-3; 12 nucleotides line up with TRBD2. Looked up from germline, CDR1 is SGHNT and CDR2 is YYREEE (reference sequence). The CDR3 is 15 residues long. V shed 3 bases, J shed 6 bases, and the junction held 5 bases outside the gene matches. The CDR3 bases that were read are TGTGCCAGCAGCTGGGAAGGGACTAGCGGGGATACG. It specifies CASSWEGTSGDT. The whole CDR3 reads CASSWEGTSGDTQYF.

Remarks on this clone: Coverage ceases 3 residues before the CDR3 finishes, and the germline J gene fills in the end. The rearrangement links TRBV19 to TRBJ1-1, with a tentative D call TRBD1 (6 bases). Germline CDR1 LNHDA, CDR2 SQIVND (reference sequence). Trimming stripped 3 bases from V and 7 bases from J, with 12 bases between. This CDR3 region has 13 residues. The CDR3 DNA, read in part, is TGTGCCAGTAGTATGGAGGGGGAAGGTGAA. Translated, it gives CASSMEGEGE. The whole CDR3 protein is CASSMEGEGEAFF.

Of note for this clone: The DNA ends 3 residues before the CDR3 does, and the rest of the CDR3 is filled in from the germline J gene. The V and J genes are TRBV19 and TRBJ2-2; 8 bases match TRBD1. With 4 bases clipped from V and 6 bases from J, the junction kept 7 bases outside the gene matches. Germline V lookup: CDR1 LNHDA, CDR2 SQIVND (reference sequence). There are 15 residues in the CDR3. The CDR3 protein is CASSNSKTGAGELFF. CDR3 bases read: TGTGCCAGTAGTAACTCCAAGACAGGGGCCGGGGAG.

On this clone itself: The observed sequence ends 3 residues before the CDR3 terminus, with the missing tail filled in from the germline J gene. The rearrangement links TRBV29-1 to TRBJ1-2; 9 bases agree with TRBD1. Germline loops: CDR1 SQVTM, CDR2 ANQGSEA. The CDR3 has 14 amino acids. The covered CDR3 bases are TGCAGCGTTGCCAGGACAGGGGATTACAATGAC. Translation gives CSVARTGDYND. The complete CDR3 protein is CSVARTGDYNDYTF.

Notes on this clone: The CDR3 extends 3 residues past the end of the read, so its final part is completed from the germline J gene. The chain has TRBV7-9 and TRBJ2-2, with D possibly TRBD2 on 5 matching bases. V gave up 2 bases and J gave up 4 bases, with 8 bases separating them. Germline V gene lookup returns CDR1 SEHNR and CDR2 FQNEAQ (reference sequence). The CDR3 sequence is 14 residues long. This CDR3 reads CASSLSGFTGELFF. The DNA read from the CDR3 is TGTGCCAGCAGCTTAAGCGGTTTCACCGGGGAG.

The CDR3 loop reads CASAHSGRGRYEQYF. The sequenced part of the CDR3 DNA is TGTGCCAGTGCCCATAGCGGGAGAGGACGCTACGAG. The chain has TRBV19 and TRBJ2-7; TRBD2 agrees at 9 bases. From the germline J gene comes the end of the CDR3, since the read stops 3 residues before it. V was pared by 8 bases and J by 3 bases, with 11 bases of the junction left unmatched. Germline V gives CDR1 LNHDA, CDR2 SQIVND (reference sequence). The CDR3 loop spans 15 amino acids.

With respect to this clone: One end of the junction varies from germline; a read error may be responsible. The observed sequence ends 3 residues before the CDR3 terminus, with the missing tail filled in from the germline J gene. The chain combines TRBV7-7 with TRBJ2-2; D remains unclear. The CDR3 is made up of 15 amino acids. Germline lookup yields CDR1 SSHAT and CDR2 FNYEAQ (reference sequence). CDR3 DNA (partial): TGTGCTAGCAGCTTAGACCCGACGGGCACCGGGGAG. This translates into CASSLDPTGTGE. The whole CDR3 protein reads CASSLDPTGTGELFF.

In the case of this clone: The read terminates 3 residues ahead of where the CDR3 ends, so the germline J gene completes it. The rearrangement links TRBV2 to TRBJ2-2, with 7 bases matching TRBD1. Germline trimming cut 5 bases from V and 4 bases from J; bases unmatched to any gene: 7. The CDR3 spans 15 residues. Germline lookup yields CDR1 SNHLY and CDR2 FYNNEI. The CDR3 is CASSFNHRGTGELFF. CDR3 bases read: TGTGCCAGCAGTTTTAATCACAGGGGCACCGGGGAG.

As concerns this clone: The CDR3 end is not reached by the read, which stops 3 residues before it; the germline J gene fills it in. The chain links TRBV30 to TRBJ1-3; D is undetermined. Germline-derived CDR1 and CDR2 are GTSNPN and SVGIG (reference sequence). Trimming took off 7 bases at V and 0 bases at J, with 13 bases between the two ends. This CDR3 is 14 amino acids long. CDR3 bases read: TGTGCCTCCCCAAAGGGCACCTCTGGAAACACC. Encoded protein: CASPKGTSGNT. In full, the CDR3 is CASPKGTSGNTIYF.

The chain's CDR3 is CASSSGLAGSDTYTF. CDR3 DNA, as far as it was read: TGCGCCAGCAGCTCTGGACTAGCGGGTTCAGATACC. The chain carries TRBV5-1 and TRBJ1-2, with unresolved D. The CDR3 end is not reached by the read, which stops 3 residues before it; the germline J gene fills it in. Germline V CDR1 and CDR2: SGHRS, YFSETQ. CDR3 length: 15 amino acids.

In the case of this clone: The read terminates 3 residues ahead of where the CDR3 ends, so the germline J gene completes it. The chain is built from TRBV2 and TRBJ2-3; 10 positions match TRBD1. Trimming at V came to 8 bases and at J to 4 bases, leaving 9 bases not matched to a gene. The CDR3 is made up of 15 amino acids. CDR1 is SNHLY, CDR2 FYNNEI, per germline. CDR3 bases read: TGTGCCAGCGGGGGACAGGGGATGGCGGCAGATACG. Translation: CASGGQGMAADT. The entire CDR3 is CASGGQGMAADTQYF.

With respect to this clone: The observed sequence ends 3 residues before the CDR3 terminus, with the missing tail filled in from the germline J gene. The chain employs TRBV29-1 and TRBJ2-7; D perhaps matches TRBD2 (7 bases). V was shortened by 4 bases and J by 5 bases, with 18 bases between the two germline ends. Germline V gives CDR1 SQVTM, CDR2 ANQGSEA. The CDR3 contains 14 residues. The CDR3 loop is CSVAKLGEGDEQYF. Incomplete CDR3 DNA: TGCAGCGTTGCAAAGCTCGGGGAGGGGGACGAG.

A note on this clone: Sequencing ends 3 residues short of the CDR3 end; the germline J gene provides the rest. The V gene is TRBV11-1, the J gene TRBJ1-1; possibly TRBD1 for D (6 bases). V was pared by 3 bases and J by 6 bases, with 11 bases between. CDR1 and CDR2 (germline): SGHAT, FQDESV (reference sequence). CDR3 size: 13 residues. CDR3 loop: CASSFGQRPEAFF. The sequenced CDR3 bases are TGTGCCAGCAGCTTTGGACAGAGGCCTGAA.

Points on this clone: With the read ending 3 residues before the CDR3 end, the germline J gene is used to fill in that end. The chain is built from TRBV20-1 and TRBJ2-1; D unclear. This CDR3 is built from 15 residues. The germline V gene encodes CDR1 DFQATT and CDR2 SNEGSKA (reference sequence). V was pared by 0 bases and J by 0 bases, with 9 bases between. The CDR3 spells CSARDLTGSYNEQFF. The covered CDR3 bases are TGCAGTGCTAGAGATTTAACCGGCTCCTACAATGAG.

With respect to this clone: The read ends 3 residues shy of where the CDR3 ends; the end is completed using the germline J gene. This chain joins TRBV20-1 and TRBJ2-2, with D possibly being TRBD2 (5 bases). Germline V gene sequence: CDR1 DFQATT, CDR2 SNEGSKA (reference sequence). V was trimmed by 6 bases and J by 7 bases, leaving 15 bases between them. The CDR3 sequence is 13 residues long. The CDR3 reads CSAPRLSSGELFF. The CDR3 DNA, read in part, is TGCAGTGCCCCTCGACTAAGTAGCGGGGAG.

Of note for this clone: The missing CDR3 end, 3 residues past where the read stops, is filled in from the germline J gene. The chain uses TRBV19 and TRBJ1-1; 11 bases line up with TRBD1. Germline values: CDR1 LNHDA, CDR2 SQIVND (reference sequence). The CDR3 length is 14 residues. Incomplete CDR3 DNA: TGTGCCAGTAGTACCAGGACAGGGGGCAATGAG. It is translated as CASSTRTGGNE. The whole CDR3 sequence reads CASSTRTGGNEAFF.

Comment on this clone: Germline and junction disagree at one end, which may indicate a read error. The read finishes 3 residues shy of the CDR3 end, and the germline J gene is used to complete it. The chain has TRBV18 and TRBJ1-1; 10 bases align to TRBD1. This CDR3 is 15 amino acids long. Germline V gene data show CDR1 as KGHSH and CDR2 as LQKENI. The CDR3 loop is CASSLPGQGPTDAFF. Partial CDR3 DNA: TGTGCCAGCTCACTACCGGGACAGGGGCCCACTGAC.

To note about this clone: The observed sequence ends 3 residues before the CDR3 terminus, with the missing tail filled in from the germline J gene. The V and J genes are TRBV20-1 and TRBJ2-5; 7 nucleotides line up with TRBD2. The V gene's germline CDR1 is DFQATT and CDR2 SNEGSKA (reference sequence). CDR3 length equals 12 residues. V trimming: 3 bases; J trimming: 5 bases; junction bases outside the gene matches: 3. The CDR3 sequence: CSARTGGETQYF. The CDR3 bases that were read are TGCAGTGCTAGGACCGGGGGGGAGACC.

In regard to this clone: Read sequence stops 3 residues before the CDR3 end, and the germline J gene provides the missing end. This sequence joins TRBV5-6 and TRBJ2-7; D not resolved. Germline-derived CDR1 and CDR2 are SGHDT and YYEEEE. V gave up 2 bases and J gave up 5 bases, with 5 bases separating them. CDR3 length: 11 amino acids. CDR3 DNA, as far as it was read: TGTGCCAGCAGCTTTCTCGACGAG. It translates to CASSFLDE. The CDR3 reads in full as CASSFLDEQYF. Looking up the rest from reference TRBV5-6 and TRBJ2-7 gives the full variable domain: DAGVTQSPTHLIKTRGQQVTLRCSPKSGHDTVSWYQQALGQGPQFIFQYYEEEERQRGNFPDRFSGHQFPNYSSELNVNALLLGDSALYLCASSFLDEQYFGPGTRLTVT.

The CDR3 is CASISQRSYNEQFF. The CDR3 bases that were read are TGTGCCAGCATTAGCCAGCGGTCATACAATGAG. The V and J genes are TRBV2 and TRBJ2-1; D might be TRBD2 (5 bases). The DNA ends 3 residues before the CDR3 does, and the rest of the CDR3 is filled in from the germline J gene. Germline CDR1 is SNHLY and CDR2 is FYNNEI. V lost 7 bases and J 4 bases, leaving 14 bases between the germline ends. The CDR3 is 14 amino acids. The complete variable domain, with remaining parts taken from reference TRBV2 and TRBJ2-1, reads EPEVTQTPSHQVTQMGQEVILRCVPISNHLYFYWYRQILGQKVEFLVSFYNNEISEKSEIFDDQFSVERPDGSNFTLKIRSTKLEDSAMYFCASISQRSYNEQFFGPGTRLTVL.

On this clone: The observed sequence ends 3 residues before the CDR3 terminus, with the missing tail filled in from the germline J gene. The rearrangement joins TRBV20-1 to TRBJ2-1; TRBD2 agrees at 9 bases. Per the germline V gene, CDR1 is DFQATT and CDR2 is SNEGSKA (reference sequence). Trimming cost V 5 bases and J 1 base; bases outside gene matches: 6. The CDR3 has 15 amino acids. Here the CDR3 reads CSASASGASYNEQFF. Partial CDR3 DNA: TGCAGTGCTTCGGCTAGCGGGGCATCCTACAATGAG.

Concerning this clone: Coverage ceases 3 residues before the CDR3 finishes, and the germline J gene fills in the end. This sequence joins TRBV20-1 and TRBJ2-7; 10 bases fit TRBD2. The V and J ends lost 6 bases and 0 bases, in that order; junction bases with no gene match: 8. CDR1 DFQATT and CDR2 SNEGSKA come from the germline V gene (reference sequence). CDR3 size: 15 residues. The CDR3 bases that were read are TGCAGTGCCCGAATTAGCGGGAGGTCCTCCTACGAG. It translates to CSARISGRSSYE. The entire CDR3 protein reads CSARISGRSSYEQYF.

The CDR3 DNA, read in part, is TGTGCCATCAGTGACGGACAGGGAATATTCGGC. Protein product: CAISDGQGIFG. The CDR3 as a whole reads CAISDGQGIFGYTF. The V gene is TRBV10-3, the J gene TRBJ1-2, with 8 positions matching TRBD1. Read data end 3 residues before the CDR3 end; the end is taken from the germline J gene. Germline V CDR1 and CDR2: ENHRY, SYGVKD. This CDR3 is built from 14 residues.

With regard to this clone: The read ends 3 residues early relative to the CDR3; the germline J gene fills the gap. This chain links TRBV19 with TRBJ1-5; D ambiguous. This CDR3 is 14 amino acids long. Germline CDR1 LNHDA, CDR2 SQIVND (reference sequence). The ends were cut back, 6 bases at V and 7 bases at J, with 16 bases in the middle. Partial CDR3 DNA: TGTGCCAGTAGCTCTGACGGGTTTTGGCAGCCC. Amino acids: CASSSDGFWQP. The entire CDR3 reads CASSSDGFWQPQHF.

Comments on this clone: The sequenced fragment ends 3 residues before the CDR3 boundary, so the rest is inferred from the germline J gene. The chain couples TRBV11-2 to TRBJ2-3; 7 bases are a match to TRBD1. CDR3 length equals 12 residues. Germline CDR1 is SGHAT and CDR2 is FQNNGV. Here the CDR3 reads CASSPGGWAQYF. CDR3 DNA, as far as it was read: TGTGCCAGCAGCCCAGGGGGTTGGGCG.

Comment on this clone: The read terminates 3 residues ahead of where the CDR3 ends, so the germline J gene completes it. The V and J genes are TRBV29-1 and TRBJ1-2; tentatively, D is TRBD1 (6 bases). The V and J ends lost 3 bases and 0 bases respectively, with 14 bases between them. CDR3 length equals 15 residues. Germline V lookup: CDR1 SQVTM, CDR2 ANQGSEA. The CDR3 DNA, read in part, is TGCAGCGTTGACGACAGGCCATATCCTAACTATGGC. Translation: CSVDDRPYPNYG. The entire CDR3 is CSVDDRPYPNYGYTF.